This is a list of T cell receptor beta chains from one sample in a study of blood T cell repertoires in COVID-19. Produced via immunoSEQ multiplex PCR; TCRdb's table is partial and in-frame only. The repertoire holds about 170,000 clones, approximately 83% seen once, with under 3% in the top ten. Sequencing was done on a sample of peripheral blood. All receptors come from a human donor with acute or convalescent COVID-19. The donor label of this sample is uncertain. CDR3s include the opening cysteine and the closing phenylalanine or tryptophan. The D gene is left open where the match is weak. Clone sizes are given selectively: once, few, many, or a class where the clone is expanded.

V gene	D gene	J gene	clone size	CDR3 protein	CDR3 DNA
TRBV9	.	TRBJ2-3	.	CASSVRATDTQYF	TGTGCCAGCAGCGTACGAGCAACAGATACGCAGTATTTT
TRBV6-5	.	TRBJ1-2	.	CASSYGAGPGYTF	TGTGCCAGCAGTTACGGGGCCGGGCCAGGCTACACCTTC
TRBV20-1	TRBD1	TRBJ1-4	.	CSASAGTVNEKLFF	TGCAGTGCTAGTGCCGGGACAGTTAATGAAAAACTGTTTTTT
TRBV27	.	TRBJ2-1	.	CASMTGPPYNEQFF	TGTGCCAGCATGACTGGCCCCCCCTACAATGAGCAGTTCTTC
TRBV6-5	.	TRBJ1-6	few	CASSLEGYNSPLHF	TGTGCCAGCAGCCTGGAGGGGTATAATTCACCCCTCCACTTT
TRBV19	.	TRBJ2-7	.	CASSTRDTAYEQYF	TGTGCCAGTAGTACCCGGGACACAGCCTACGAGCAGTACTTC
TRBV28	.	TRBJ1-2	.	CASSLMAQGSYGYTF	TGTGCCAGCAGTCTTATGGCACAGGGAAGCTATGGCTACACCTTC
TRBV19	.	TRBJ2-7	.	CASSPTQGGGYEQYF	TGTGCCAGTAGTCCCACACAGGGTGGGGGCTACGAGCAGTACTTC
TRBV18	TRBD1	TRBJ2-3	.	CASSPLTGAFTDTQYF	TGTGCCAGCTCACCACTGACAGGGGCCTTCACAGATACGCAGTATTTT
TRBV5-5	.	TRBJ2-1	.	CASSLHGGAPQGEQFF	TGTGCCAGCAGCTTGCACGGCGGGGCACCCCAAGGGGAGCAGTTCTTC
TRBV6-9	.	TRBJ1-5	.	CASNPPAARHQPQHF	TGTGCCAGCAACCCCCCCGCAGCGAGGCATCAGCCCCAGCATTTT
TRBV5-1	TRBD1	TRBJ2-7	.	CASSLGDRVYEQYF	TGCGCCAGCAGCTTGGGGGACAGGGTCTACGAGCAGTACTTC
TRBV7-9	TRBD1	TRBJ1-2	.	CASSARQGDYGYTF	TGTGCCAGCAGCGCGAGACAGGGGGACTATGGCTACACCTTC
TRBV5-6	.	TRBJ2-3	.	CASSLGLFTDTQYF	TGTGCCAGCAGCTTGGGGCTGTTCACAGATACGCAGTATTTT
TRBV18	TRBD1	TRBJ2-5	.	CASSPAGGAETQYF	TGTGCCAGCTCACCAGCAGGGGGCGCAGAGACCCAGTACTTC
TRBV6-4	.	TRBJ1-5	.	CASSDENQPQHF	TGTGCCAGCAGTGACGAGAATCAGCCCCAGCATTTT
TRBV19	.	TRBJ1-4	.	CASSRDRPNEKLFF	TGTGCCAGTAGCAGAGACAGGCCCAATGAAAAACTGTTTTTT
TRBV23-1	TRBD1	TRBJ1-5	.	CASSHRQGAQPQHF	TGCGCCAGCAGTCATCGACAGGGGGCACAGCCCCAGCATTTT
TRBV9	TRBD1	TRBJ2-6	.	CASSVGQGYSSGANVLTF	TGTGCCAGCAGCGTAGGACAGGGGTATAGCTCTGGGGCCAACGTCCTGACTTTC
TRBV30	TRBD2	TRBJ2-7	.	CAWSVRGASRAGGPYEQYF	TGTGCCTGGAGTGTACGGGGGGCCTCCCGGGCGGGAGGGCCCTACGAGCAGTACTTC
TRBV2	.	TRBJ1-5	.	CASSPREEPQHF	TGTGCCAGCAGTCCCAGGGAGGAGCCCCAGCATTTT
TRBV12-3/TRBV12-4	.	TRBJ1-3	.	CASSYREGTIYF	TGTGCCAGCAGTTACAGGGAAGGGACCATATATTTT
TRBV3-1/TRBV3-2	.	TRBJ1-6	medium-sized	CASSQDRRGAYNSPLHF	TGTGCCAGCAGCCAAGATCGGAGGGGCGCTTATAATTCACCCCTCCACTTT
TRBV2	.	TRBJ1-4	few	CASSGQLSNEKLFF	TGTGCCAGCAGTGGACAGCTAAGCAATGAAAAACTGTTTTTT
TRBV9	.	TRBJ2-1	few	CASSLSGAQQYEQFF	TGTGCCAGCAGCCTTAGCGGAGCCCAACAATATGAGCAGTTCTTC
TRBV3-1/TRBV3-2	TRBD1	TRBJ1-1	.	CASGSTGFTEAFF	TGTGCCAGCGGATCGACAGGGTTCACTGAAGCTTTCTTT
TRBV3-1/TRBV3-2	.	TRBJ1-3	.	CASSQVRPQSGNTIYF	TGTGCCAGCAGCCAAGTGCGGCCTCAGAGTGGAAACACCATATATTTT
TRBV6-5	TRBD1	TRBJ2-4	.	CASSITGGPVDF	TGTGCCAGCAGTATTACAGGGGGCCCAGTTGACTTC
TRBV12-3/TRBV12-4	.	TRBJ1-1	.	CASRNRVHTEAFF	TGTGCCAGCAGGAACAGGGTCCACACTGAAGCTTTCTTT
TRBV12-3/TRBV12-4	.	TRBJ2-3	.	CASSLLGMPTQYF	TGTGCCAGCAGTTTACTAGGAATGCCAACGCAGTATTTT
TRBV9	TRBD1	TRBJ1-3	.	CASSTGGTGPSSGNTIYF	TGTGCCAGCAGCACCGGGGGGACAGGGCCTTCCTCTGGAAACACCATATATTTT
TRBV5-5	TRBD1	TRBJ2-1	.	CASDRGRGYNEQFF	TGTGCCAGCGACAGGGGCCGGGGGTACAATGAGCAGTTCTTC
TRBV27	.	TRBJ2-7	.	CASSADSSYEQYF	TGTGCCAGCAGTGCGGACAGCTCCTACGAGCAGTACTTC
TRBV10-3	TRBD2	TRBJ2-3	.	CAIRPRDSGGVRDTQYF	TGTGCCATCAGGCCCCGGGATAGCGGGGGAGTCAGAGATACGCAGTATTTT